Listed here is a single TCR beta chain. Its target is not known. Selected pancreatic ductal adenocarcinoma patients had undergone surgery without neoadjuvant therapy. The germline V gene has CDR1 KGHSH and CDR2 LQKENI. There are 15 residues in the CDR3. The junction had 4 bases not matched to a gene; V was cut back by 5 bases and J by 1 base. The data originate from a study of T cells in pancreatic ductal adenocarcinoma. The study's findings and limits: Blood had more productive templates and around 8.5-fold more unique clonotypes than tumor. The resected cohort was biased toward the minority with early-stage disease. Comparisons of tumor and blood clonality may show falsely lower tumor diversity. Mean clonality was roughly 0.1 in tumors and roughly 0.072 in blood, not significantly different.

The protocol was immunoSEQ multiplex PCR, while the TCRdb copy is restricted to in-frame clones and leaves out a portion. The data contain about 100,000 clones, about 95% of them singletons. The genes are TRBV18 and TRBJ2-5; 10 bases map to TRBD1. Sequencing was performed on PBMCs. The sequence was collected from a human donor with pancreatic ductal adenocarcinoma. In nucleotides, the CDR3 is TGTGCCAGCTCAGTGGGACAGGGGTTCCAAGAGACCCAGTACTTC. It specifies CASSVGQGFQETQYF.